The next 7 T cell receptor beta chains were all read from a single sample in a study of cytomegalovirus exposure and HLA in healthy donors. PCR employed 60 Vbeta and 13 Jbeta primers. Repertoires were generated with immunoSEQ multiplex PCR, while TCRdb's copy carries only in-frame clones and drops some. The data contain 150,000 or so clones, approximately 81% of them seen just once; the ten biggest clones take up about 2.1%. The sequencing input was PBMCs. These receptors all stem from a man aged 18 to 35 in good health and CMV-seropositive.

The V and J genes are TRBV7-4 and TRBJ2-7; perhaps TRBD1 as D (6 bases). The CDR3 contains 13 residues. Germline values: CDR1 SGHVT, CDR2 SQSDAQ. The V end lost 0 bases, the J end lost 6 bases, and 9 bases lay between the germline ends. In DNA form, the CDR3 reads TGTGCCAGCAGCTTAGCGCACAGGGTCGAGCAGTACTTC. Translation: CASSLAHRVEQYF.

This clone showed up just a few times. This sequence joins TRBV19 and TRBJ1-5; unclear D gene. This CDR3 spans 14 amino acids. Per germline, CDR1 LNHDA and CDR2 SQIVND (reference sequence). Trimming shortened V by 3 bases and J by 2 bases, and 8 bases separated the two germline ends. The CDR3: CASSIVAGNQPQHF. The CDR3, as DNA: TGTGCCAGTAGTATTGTGGCAGGCAATCAGCCCCAGCATTTT.

V gene TRBV6-5 combines with J gene TRBJ2-3; 10 bases match TRBD2. V was clipped by 5 bases and J by 2 bases; unmatched bases: 4. The CDR3 is 15 amino acids. The germline V gene encodes CDR1 MNHEY and CDR2 SVGAGI. The CDR3 loop reads CASSQTSGVTDTQYF. The CDR3 DNA follows: TGTGCCAGCAGTCAAACTAGCGGGGTCACAGATACGCAGTATTTT.

This chain connects TRBV7-9 to TRBJ2-1; 7 positions match TRBD2. V gave up 6 bases and J gave up 5 bases; unmatched junction bases: 10. Germline V CDR1 and CDR2: SEHNR, FQNEAQ (reference sequence). This CDR3 contains 15 residues. CDR3 in amino acids: CASSTEASGDNEQFF. The CDR3 DNA is TGTGCCAGCAGTACGGAGGCTAGCGGAGACAATGAGCAGTTCTTC.

This clone was seen just once. The rearrangement uses TRBV5-5 and TRBJ1-1; TRBD1 aligns across 8 bases. Trimming removed 4 bases from V and 0 bases from J; junction bases left unmatched: 8. The germline CDR1 and CDR2 sequences are SGHKS and YYEKEE (reference sequence). The CDR3 is made up of 16 amino acids. The CDR3 DNA reads TGTGCCAGCAGCGTGGCCGGACAGGGATTGAACACTGAAGCTTTCTTT. Translation: CASSVAGQGLNTEAFF.

The J gene is TRBJ1-2, the V gene TRBV15, with D perhaps matching TRBD1 (5 bases). The germline V and J ends were trimmed by 2 bases and 1 base, with 8 bases remaining between them. The CDR3 loop spans 14 amino acids. Per germline, CDR1 LNHNV and CDR2 YYDKDF (reference sequence). CDR3 amino acids: CATSRPGINYGYTF. CDR3 coding DNA: TGTGCCACCAGCAGACCAGGGATTAACTATGGCTACACCTTC.

The genes are TRBV6-6 and TRBJ2-3; 12 bases line up with TRBD2. In germline, CDR1 is MNHNY, CDR2 SVGAGI (reference sequence). The CDR3 is made up of 15 amino acids. The V and J ends lost 5 bases and 2 bases, in that order; junction bases with no gene match: 2. As DNA, the CDR3 is TGTGCCAGCAGTCTAGCGGGGGGGGACACAGATACGCAGTATTTT. Amino acid sequence: CASSLAGGDTDTQYF.